The clone carrying this T cell receptor beta chain was detected ten times or more. No antigen is known for it. The data originate from a study of T cells in Graves' hyperthyroidism and ophthalmopathy. Findings and caveats of the study: Also found in blood were most expanded thyroid clonotypes above 0.001. For ophthalmopathy, model prediction preceded onset by a median roughly 6.3 months.

Per the germline V gene, CDR1 is SGHAT and CDR2 is FQNNGV. The CDR3 spans 17 residues. Losses at the gene ends were 8 bases for V and 0 bases for J; bases not matched to a gene: 10. Patients were excluded for uncontrolled infection, other autoimmune disease, pregnancy or lactation. Fresh peripheral blood, under 13 ml, was the source of the PBMCs. Researchers took RNA transcripts and amplified the TCR beta CDR3 regions from them. The HTBI set primed first-round TCR CDR3 RT-PCR. MiXCR, run by TCRdb on the multiplex PCR reads, gives a single entry per CDR3 protein. Seen here are about 640,000 distinct CDR3 sequences, roughly 20% observed once, and the top ten hold around a third.

The receptor was derived from a man under 40 with Graves' ophthalmopathy. Sequencing was carried out using blood. The chain uses TRBV11-2 and TRBJ2-1; TRBD2 matches at 10 bases. CDR3 loop: CASGLSSGGSSYNEQFF. In DNA form, the CDR3 reads TGTGCCAGCGGGCTTTCTAGCGGGGGAAGCTCCTACAATGAGCAGTTCTTC. Full variable domain (outside the CDR3, taken from reference TRBV11-2 and TRBJ2-1): EAGVAQSPRYKIIEKRQSVAFWCNPISGHATLYWYQQILGQGPKLLIQFQNNGVVDDSQLPKDRFSAERLKGVDSTLKIQPAKLEDSAVYLCASGLSSGGSSYNEQFFGPGTRLTVL.